This T cell receptor beta chain originates from a study of cytomegalovirus exposure and HLA in healthy donors (dated by TCRdb to 2015 to 2018). Study-wide context: According to a later analysis, one platform produced both the 100 to 150 validation repertoires and the approximately 670 repertoires of the first cohort. To predict cytomegalovirus infection status, the study brought together high-throughput TCR immunosequencing, statistical association of individual TCRs with disease status, and machine learning. The study aimed to test whether cataloging public T cell receptors could reveal signatures of past pathogen exposure. Besides the first cohort of more than 650 subjects, a separate validation cohort made up of over a hundred different subjects was used.

V is cut back by 7 bases and J by 5 bases, with 4 bases in the junction unmatched. CDR1 and CDR2, per the germline V gene, are ENHRY and SYGVKD. From the cysteine up to the phenylalanine, the CDR3 has a length of 14 residues. Of the read, only the CDR3 DNA is kept; its 42 bases are in frame from base 1. Library generation was performed with the immunoSEQ multiplex PCR assay. The paper's processing steps were these. A statistical classification framework was built to diagnose cytomegalovirus status from the catalog of TCR beta chain sequences. The table was pulled from immuneACCESS by TCRdb, which kept in-frame rearrangements only. Such tables lose some clones; where checked, under half of the loss comes from unresolved V genes, and the rest has no known cause. The D gene and trimming were derived from the DNA, and the V and J assignments and clone size from that table. Present in this sample are 250,000 to 300,000 clones, around 91% of which were seen just once. Clones ranked in the top ten supply 0.37% of the sample.

The full study reports these points: A later analysis found that TCRs clustered in the first cohort also tended to co-occur in the 100 to 150 validation repertoires, with 94% of cluster scores above 0. Most TCR sequences were observed very rarely across donors, whereas some public TCRs were present in many individuals. Cytomegalovirus status was reported to be diagnosed by the classifier with high specificity and sensitivity in both the original and validation cohorts. A later analysis had no HLA typing for the validation cohort, so co-occurrence there was scored across all 130 or so repertoires. It was suggested by the authors that the approach could potentially be generalized to other disease states and immunological phenotypes. In vitro tests confirmed that a few of the cytomegalovirus-associated TCR beta chains recognize cytomegalovirus antigens. The study listed 150 to 200 TCR beta chains as associated with cytomegalovirus.

A word on this clone: Its antigen is currently not known. Per-base qualities were not stored, and no clone one base away is much larger.

The donors belonged to the validation cohort of 90 to 150 subjects, which was separate from the approximately 700-subject first cohort. The sequence was collected from a young woman in good health and CMV-seronegative. The sequence links TRBV10-3 to TRBJ2-2; TRBD1 agrees with 10 junctional bases. Sequenced sample: PBMCs. The sequenced DNA is TGTGCCATCAAGCCGGGACAGGGGACCGGGGAGCTGTTTTTT. It encodes CAIKPGQGTGELFF.